The 2 T cell receptor beta chains presented below share a single source sample, sequenced in a study of blood T cell repertoires in COVID-19. Here immunoSEQ multiplex PCR was the method, and the copy in TCRdb shows in-frame clones only, minus some. The sample contains some 120,000 clones, 80% to 85% of which appear only once. Sequenced material: PBMCs or T cells enriched from blood (not recorded which). These TCRs come from a man aged 25-45 years who had recovered from COVID-19.

The chain is built from TRBV27 and TRBJ1-2, with D possibly being TRBD1 (6 bases). The V gene's germline CDR1 is MNHEY and CDR2 SMNVEV (reference sequence). The V end was cut by 0 bases, the J end by 8 bases, with 19 bases between. This CDR3 has 16 amino acids. The CDR3 spells CASSLSNRTLRGGYTF. The DNA of the CDR3 is TGTGCCAGCAGTTTATCCAACCGGACCCTCAGGGGCGGCTACACCTTC.

The CDR3 loop reads CATSDSRLAGAGRQETQYF. In DNA, the CDR3 is TGTGCCACCAGTGATTCCCGACTAGCGGGAGCGGGAAGACAAGAGACCCAGTACTTC. The J gene is TRBJ2-5, the V gene TRBV24-1; 12 positions agree with TRBD2. Germline V gene sequence: CDR1 KGHDR, CDR2 SFDVKD. Trimming cost V 2 bases and J 2 bases; bases outside gene matches: 11. This CDR3 is 19 amino acids long.